The 6 T cell receptor beta chains given below trace back to one sample, sequenced in a study of blood T cell repertoires in COVID-19 (TCRdb year 2020). Library preparation used the immunoSEQ multiplex PCR assay. Imported from immuneACCESS, the table was reduced by TCRdb to in-frame sequences with V and J called. These copies leave out some clones; in studies compared against another copy, an unresolved V gene accounts for under half, and the cause of the remainder is not known. The sample has some 100,000 clones on record, roughly 88% of them singletons. Together, the top ten hold under 7% of the sample. Sequenced: peripheral blood. These receptors were obtained from a woman aged 55-70 years with acute or convalescent COVID-19.

This sequence joins TRBV7-9 and TRBJ2-3; D may be TRBD2 (6 bases). Germline V lookup: CDR1 SEHNR, CDR2 FQNEAQ (reference sequence). CDR3 length: 16 residues. With 5 bases removed from V and 4 bases from J, the gap between germline ends came to 19 bases. The CDR3 sequence is CASSPMNLGGADTQYF. The CDR3 region has the DNA TGTGCCAGCAGCCCCATGAATCTGGGAGGCGCAGATACGCAGTATTTT. The full variable domain, rest sourced from reference TRBV7-9 and TRBJ2-3, is DTGVSQNPRHKITKRGQNVTFRCDPISEHNRLYWYRQTLGQGPEFLTYFQNEAQLEKSRLLSDRFSAERPKGSFSTLEIQRTEQGDSAMYLCASSPMNLGGADTQYFGPGTRLTVL.

This rearrangement joins TRBV11-2 to TRBJ2-1; 9 nucleotides match TRBD2. The CDR3 runs to 17 residues. V shed 5 bases and J 3 bases; nucleotides not matched to a gene: 11. Germline loops: CDR1 SGHAT, CDR2 FQNNGV. CDR3 amino acids: CASSDRASGINYNEQFF. The CDR3 bases are TGTGCCAGCAGCGATCGGGCTAGCGGGATAAACTACAATGAGCAGTTCTTC.

The rearrangement links TRBV7-9 to TRBJ2-6, with D tentatively TRBD1 (6 bases). This CDR3 contains 15 residues. Germline lookup yields CDR1 SEHNR and CDR2 FQNEAQ (reference sequence). V was shortened by 1 base and J by 2 bases, with 6 bases between the two germline ends. CDR3 sequence reads: CASSLGGPGANVLTF. The CDR3 DNA follows: TGTGCCAGCAGCTTAGGGGGGCCTGGGGCCAACGTCCTGACTTTC.

The chain links TRBV27 to TRBJ2-1, with TRBD2 matching over 9 bases. V dropped 3 bases and J dropped 1; count of bases not matched to a gene: 19. Germline V lookup: CDR1 MNHEY, CDR2 SMNVEV (reference sequence). CDR3 length equals 21 residues. The CDR3 region has the DNA TGTGCCAGCAGTTTCAGCGGCGGCGGGAGGGCCTTGAGATTATCCTACAATGAGCAGTTCTTC. Its protein product is CASSFSGGGRALRLSYNEQFF.

With respect to this clone: One junction end disagrees with the germline gene, perhaps due to a read error. This rearrangement joins TRBV7-7 to TRBJ2-1; TRBD2 aligns across 10 bases. The CDR3 contains 15 residues. Germline loops: CDR1 SSHAT, CDR2 FNYEAQ (reference sequence). CDR3 in DNA: TGTGCTAGCAGCTTAATAGCGGGAGGCGGTAATGAGCAGTTCTTC. It encodes CASSLIAGGGNEQFF.

This clone has a single count. V is TRBV11-2 and J is TRBJ2-7; 8 bases agree with TRBD2. With 1 base clipped from V and 2 bases from J, the junction kept 1 base outside the gene matches. This CDR3 is built from 14 residues. CDR1 SGHAT and CDR2 FQNNGV come from the germline V gene. The CDR3, as DNA: TGTGCCAGCAGCTTAGCGGGAGGGCCCTACGAGCAGTACGTC. Encoded protein: CASSLAGGPYEQYV.